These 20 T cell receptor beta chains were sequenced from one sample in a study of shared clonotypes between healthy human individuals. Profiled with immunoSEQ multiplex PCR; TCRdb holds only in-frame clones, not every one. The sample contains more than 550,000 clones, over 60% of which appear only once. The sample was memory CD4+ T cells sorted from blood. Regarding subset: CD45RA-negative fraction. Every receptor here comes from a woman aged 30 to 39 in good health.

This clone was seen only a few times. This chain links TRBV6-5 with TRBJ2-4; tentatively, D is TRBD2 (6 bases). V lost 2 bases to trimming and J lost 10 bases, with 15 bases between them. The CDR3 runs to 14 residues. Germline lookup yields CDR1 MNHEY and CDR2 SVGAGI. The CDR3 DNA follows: TGTGCCAGCAGTTACATGGCGGGAACTCAGATTCAGTACTTC. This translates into CASSYMAGTQIQYF.

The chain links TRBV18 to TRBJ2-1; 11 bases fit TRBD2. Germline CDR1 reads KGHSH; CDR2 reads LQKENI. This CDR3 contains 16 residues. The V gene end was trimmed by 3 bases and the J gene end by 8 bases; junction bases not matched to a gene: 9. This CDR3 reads CASSPSIAGGPHEQFF. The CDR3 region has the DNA TGTGCCAGCTCACCGTCAATAGCGGGAGGGCCACATGAGCAGTTCTTC.

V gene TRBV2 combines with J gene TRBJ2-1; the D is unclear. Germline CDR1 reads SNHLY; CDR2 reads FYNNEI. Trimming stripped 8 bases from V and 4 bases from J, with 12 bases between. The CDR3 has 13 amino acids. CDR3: CASRASTYNEQFF. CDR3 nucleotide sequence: TGTGCCAGCCGTGCGAGTACTTACAATGAGCAGTTCTTC.

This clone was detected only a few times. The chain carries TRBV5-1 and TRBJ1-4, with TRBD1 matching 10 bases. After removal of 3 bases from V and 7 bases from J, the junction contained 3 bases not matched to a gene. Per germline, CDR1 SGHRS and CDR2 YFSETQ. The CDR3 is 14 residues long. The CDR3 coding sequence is TGCGCCAGCAGCTGGGACAGGGGTTCTGAAAAACTGTTTTTT. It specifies CASSWDRGSEKLFF.

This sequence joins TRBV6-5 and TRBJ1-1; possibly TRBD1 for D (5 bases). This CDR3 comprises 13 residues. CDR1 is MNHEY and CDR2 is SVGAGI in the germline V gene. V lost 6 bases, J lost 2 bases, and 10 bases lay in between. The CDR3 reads CASRHDRNTEAFF. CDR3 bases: TGTGCCAGCAGGCATGACAGAAACACTGAAGCTTTCTTT.

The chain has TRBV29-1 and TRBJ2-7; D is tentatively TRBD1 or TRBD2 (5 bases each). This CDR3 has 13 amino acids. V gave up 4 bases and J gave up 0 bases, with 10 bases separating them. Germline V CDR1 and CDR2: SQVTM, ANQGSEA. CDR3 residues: CSVGDGVSYEQYF. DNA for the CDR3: TGCAGCGTTGGGGACGGAGTCTCCTACGAGCAGTACTTC.

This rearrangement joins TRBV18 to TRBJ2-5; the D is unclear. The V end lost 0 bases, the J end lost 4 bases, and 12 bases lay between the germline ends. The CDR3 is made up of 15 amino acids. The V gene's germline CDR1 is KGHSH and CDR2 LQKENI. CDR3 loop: CASSPPMDGGETQYF. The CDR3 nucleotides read TGTGCCAGCTCACCACCGATGGACGGTGGAGAGACCCAGTACTTC.

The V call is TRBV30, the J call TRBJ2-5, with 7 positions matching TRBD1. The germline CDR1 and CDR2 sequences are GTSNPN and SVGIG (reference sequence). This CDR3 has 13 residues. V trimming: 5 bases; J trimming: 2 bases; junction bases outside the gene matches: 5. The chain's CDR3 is CAWEVQGQETQYF. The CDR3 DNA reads TGTGCCTGGGAGGTACAGGGGCAAGAGACCCAGTACTTC.

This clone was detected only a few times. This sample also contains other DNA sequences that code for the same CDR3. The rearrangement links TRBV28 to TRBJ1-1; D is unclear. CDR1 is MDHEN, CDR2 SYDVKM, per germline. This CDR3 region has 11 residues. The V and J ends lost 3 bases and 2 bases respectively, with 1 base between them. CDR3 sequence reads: CASSFNTEAFF. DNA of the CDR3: TGTGCCAGCAGTTTCAACACTGAAGCTTTCTTT.

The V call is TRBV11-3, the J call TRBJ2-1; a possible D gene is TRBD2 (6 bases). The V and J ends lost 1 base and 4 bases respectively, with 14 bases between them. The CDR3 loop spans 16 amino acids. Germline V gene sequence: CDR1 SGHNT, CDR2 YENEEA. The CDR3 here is CASSLGGGTRYNEQFF. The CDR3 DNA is TGTGCCAGCAGCTTAGGTGGGGGGACTCGATACAATGAGCAGTTCTTC.

The CDR3 bases are TGTGCCAGTAGTAGGGGGGCGGCTAGCAATCAGCCCCAGCATTTT. This sequence encodes CASSRGAASNQPQHF. The V and J genes are TRBV19 and TRBJ1-5; perhaps TRBD1 as D (6 bases). V lost 4 bases and J 0 bases, leaving 10 bases between the germline ends. The V gene's germline CDR1 is LNHDA and CDR2 SQIVND (reference sequence). The CDR3 has 15 amino acids.

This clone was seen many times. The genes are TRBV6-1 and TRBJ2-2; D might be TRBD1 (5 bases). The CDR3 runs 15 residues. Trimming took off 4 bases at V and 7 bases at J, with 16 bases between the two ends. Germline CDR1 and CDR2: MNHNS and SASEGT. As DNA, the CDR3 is TGTGCCAGCAGTGTGGAAAGGGGTGTAGGCGGGGAGCTGTTTTTT. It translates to CASSVERGVGGELFF.

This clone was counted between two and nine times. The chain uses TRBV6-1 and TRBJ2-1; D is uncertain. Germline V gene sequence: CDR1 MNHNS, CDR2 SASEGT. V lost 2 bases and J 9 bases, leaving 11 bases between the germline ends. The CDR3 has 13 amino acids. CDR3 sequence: CASSEPHRTEQFF. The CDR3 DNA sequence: TGTGCCAGCAGTGAACCTCACCGCACTGAGCAGTTCTTC.

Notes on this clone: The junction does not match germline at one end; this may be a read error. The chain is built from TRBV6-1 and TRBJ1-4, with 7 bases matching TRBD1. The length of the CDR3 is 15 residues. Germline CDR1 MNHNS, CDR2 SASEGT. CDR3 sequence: CAISATGQSHEKLFF. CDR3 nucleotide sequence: TGTGCCATCAGTGCTACGGGACAGAGCCATGAAAAACTGTTTTTT.

Written as DNA, the CDR3 is TGTGCCAGCAGAGGGTATCACAACAGCAATCAGCCCCAGCATTTT. It is translated as CASRGYHNSNQPQHF. The V gene is TRBV2, the J gene TRBJ1-5; D uncertain. CDR3 length: 15 residues. The V end lost 6 bases, the J end lost 1 base, and 13 bases lay between the germline ends. CDR1 is SNHLY and CDR2 is FYNNEI in the germline V gene.

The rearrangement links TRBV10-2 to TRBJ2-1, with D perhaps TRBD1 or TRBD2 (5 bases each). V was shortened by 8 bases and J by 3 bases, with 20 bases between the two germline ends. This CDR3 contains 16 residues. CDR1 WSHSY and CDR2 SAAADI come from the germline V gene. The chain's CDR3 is CASGAGVEADYNEQFF. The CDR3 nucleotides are TGCGCCAGCGGGGCTGGCGTGGAAGCGGACTACAATGAGCAGTTCTTC.

CDR3 DNA sequence: TGTGCCAGCAGCGACCAGGGAACGTCTAATGAAAAACTGTTTTTT. Encoded protein: CASSDQGTSNEKLFF. The genes are TRBV5-4 and TRBJ1-4; D is possibly TRBD1 (5 bases). The CDR3 totals 15 residues. Trimming stripped 4 bases from V and 3 bases from J, with 13 bases between. From germline, CDR1 is SGHNT and CDR2 YYREEE (reference sequence).

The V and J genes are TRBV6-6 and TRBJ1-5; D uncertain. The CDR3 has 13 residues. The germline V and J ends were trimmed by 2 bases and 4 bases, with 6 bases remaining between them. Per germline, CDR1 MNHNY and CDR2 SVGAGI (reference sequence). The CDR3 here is CASSYMINQPQHF. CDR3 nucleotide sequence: TGTGCCAGCAGTTACATGATTAATCAGCCCCAGCATTTT.

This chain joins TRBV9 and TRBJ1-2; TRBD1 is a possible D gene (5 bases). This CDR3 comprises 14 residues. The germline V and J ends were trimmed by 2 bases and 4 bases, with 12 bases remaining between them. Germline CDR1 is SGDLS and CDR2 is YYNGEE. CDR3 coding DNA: TGTGCCAGCAGCGTGGGGGGTCGCAGCTATGGCTACACCTTC. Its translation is CASSVGGRSYGYTF. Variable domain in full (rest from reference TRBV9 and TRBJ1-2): DSGVTQTPKHLITATGQRVTLRCSPRSGDLSVYWYQQSLDQGLQFLIQYYNGEERAKGNILERFSAQQFPDLHSELNLSSLELGDSALYFCASSVGGRSYGYTFGSGTRLTVV.

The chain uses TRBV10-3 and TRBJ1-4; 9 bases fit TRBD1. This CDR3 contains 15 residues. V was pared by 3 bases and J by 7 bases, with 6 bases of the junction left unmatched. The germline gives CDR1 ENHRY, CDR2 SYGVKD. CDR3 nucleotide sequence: TGTGCCATCAGTGACTATGGGACAGGGTCTGAAAAACTGTTTTTT. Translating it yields CAISDYGTGSEKLFF.